This is a list of T cell receptor beta chains from one sample in a study of control samples from healthy donors and cancer patients. Sequenced by immunoSEQ multiplex PCR; TCRdb stores in-frame clones only, minus some. The repertoire consists of fewer than 130,000 clones, with roughly 90% occurring once and the leading ten covering about 3.9%. Sequenced material: PBMCs. These receptors originate from a woman aged 55-69 years with lung cancer. The CDR3 runs from the conserved cysteine through the conserved F or W. The D gene is left open where the match is weak. Clone size appears in some rows only: once, few, many, or a class for an expanded clone.

cdr3_aa,cdr3_nt,clone_size,v_call,d_call,j_call
CASSLGAHGEQFF,TGTGCCAGCAGCTTAGGGGCTCACGGTGAGCAGTTCTTC,.,TRBV7-9,.,TRBJ2-1
CASSPRAISPGGINYGYTF,TGTGCCAGCTCACCCAGAGCCATCAGCCCAGGGGGGATTAACTATGGCTACACCTTC,once,TRBV18,TRBD1,TRBJ1-2
CASSIWDRGRGQPQHF,TGTGCCAGTAGTATATGGGACAGGGGGCGCGGTCAGCCCCAGCATTTT,.,TRBV19,TRBD1,TRBJ1-5
CASSPGNGYTF,TGTGCCAGCTCCCCAGGTAACGGCTACACCTTC,.,TRBV12-3/TRBV12-4,.,TRBJ1-2
CAGNNRGRETQYF,TGTGCCGGGAATAACAGGGGGCGGGAGACCCAGTACTTC,.,TRBV28,TRBD1,TRBJ2-5
CASSPYHGPSSSDEQYF,TGTGCCAGCTCACCGTACCATGGACCCTCGTCGTCCGACGAGCAGTACTTC,.,TRBV18,.,TRBJ2-7
CASSLQGLRLAKNIQYF,TGTGCCAGCAGCTTGCAAGGGTTGAGACTAGCCAAAAACATTCAGTACTTC,.,TRBV5-6,.,TRBJ2-4
CSVGIRGQLQETQYF,TGCAGCGTTGGGATACGGGGACAGCTACAAGAGACCCAGTACTTC,few,TRBV29-1,TRBD1,TRBJ2-5
CASSLSGVGYTF,TGTGCCAGCAGTTTGTCTGGGGTCGGCTACACCTTC,once,TRBV12-3/TRBV12-4,.,TRBJ1-2
CSVSTGTSGSNEQFF,TGCAGCGTATCAACCGGGACTAGCGGGAGCAATGAGCAGTTCTTC,few,TRBV29-1,TRBD2,TRBJ2-1
CASSRITGDTYEQYF,TGCGCCAGCAGCCGTATAACAGGGGATACCTACGAGCAGTACTTC,.,TRBV4-1,TRBD1,TRBJ2-7
CASSLYRYGYTF,TGTGCCAGCAGTTTATACCGATATGGCTACACCTTC,.,TRBV28,.,TRBJ1-2
CASHKGRTGSNEQFF,TGCGCCAGCCATAAGGGGCGCACGGGTAGTAATGAGCAGTTCTTC,.,TRBV5-1,.,TRBJ2-1
CASSEQGVARNSPLHF,TGTGCCAGCAGTGAACAGGGGGTGGCTCGTAATTCACCCCTCCACTTT,.,TRBV2,TRBD1,TRBJ1-6
CASSDTLGGQPQHF,TGTGCCAGCAGTGATACCTTAGGGGGACAGCCCCAGCATTTT,once,TRBV2,.,TRBJ1-5
CASSNGQKNLFF,TGTGCCAGCAGCAACGGTCAGAAGAATCTGTTTTTT,.,TRBV12-3/TRBV12-4,.,TRBJ1-4
CASSRPGTGYNEQFF,TGTGCCAGCAGCCGTCCCGGGACAGGCTACAATGAGCAGTTCTTC,few,TRBV7-2,TRBD1,TRBJ2-1
CASSFTGYGNIQYF,TGTGCCAGCAGCTTTACAGGGTACGGGAACATTCAGTACTTC,once,TRBV5-6,.,TRBJ2-4
CASSYLWGQRTDTQYF,TGTGCCAGCAGCTATTTATGGGGGCAGCGCACAGATACGCAGTATTTT,.,TRBV28,.,TRBJ2-3
CATSRGLAGESDTQYF,TGTGCCACCAGCAGAGGACTAGCGGGGGAATCAGATACGCAGTATTTT,.,TRBV15,TRBD2,TRBJ2-3
CASSSGTGPYGYTF,TGTGCCAGCAGTTCCGGGACAGGCCCATATGGCTACACCTTC,.,TRBV28,TRBD1,TRBJ1-2
CATSEGTGQAEAFF,TGTGCCACCAGTGAAGGGACGGGACAGGCCGAAGCTTTCTTT,once,TRBV24-1,TRBD1,TRBJ1-1
CASSVAEPIYEQYF,TGTGCCAGCAGCGTGGCCGAACCTATCTACGAGCAGTACTTC,.,TRBV7-2,.,TRBJ2-7
CASSVESGAYYEQYF,TGTGCCAGCAGCGTAGAAAGCGGGGCCTACTACGAGCAGTACTTC,.,TRBV9,TRBD2,TRBJ2-7
CASSQGTGNQKLFF,TGTGCCAGCAGCCAAGGGACAGGTAATCAAAAACTGTTTTTT,.,TRBV3-1/TRBV3-2,TRBD1,TRBJ1-4
CASLLLADRTYNEQFF,TGTGCCAGCCTCCTACTAGCGGATAGGACCTACAATGAGCAGTTCTTC,.,TRBV2,TRBD2,TRBJ2-1
CASSQQDGSETQYF,TGTGCCAGCAGCCAACAGGATGGATCGGAGACCCAGTACTTC,.,TRBV5-4,.,TRBJ2-5
CSARDTPAETQYF,TGCAGCGCCCGGGACACCCCGGCGGAGACCCAGTACTTC,.,TRBV29-1,.,TRBJ2-5
CASSQTAGQPQHF,TGTGCCAGCTCACAGACGGCAGGTCAGCCCCAGCATTTT,.,TRBV18,.,TRBJ1-5
CASSSSGSISNEQFF,TGTGCCAGCAGTTCTAGCGGGAGTATAAGTAATGAGCAGTTCTTC,.,TRBV7-3,TRBD2,TRBJ2-1
CASSSRGEAGSDTQYF,TGTGCCAGCAGCTCCCGGGGGGAGGCGGGTTCAGATACGCAGTATTTT,.,TRBV5-5,TRBD2,TRBJ2-3
CASSYTGGTEAFF,TGTGCCAGCAGTTATACAGGGGGCACTGAAGCTTTCTTT,.,TRBV6-2/TRBV6-3,TRBD1,TRBJ1-1
CASSHPGQGYTF,TGTGCCAGCAGTCACCCGGGACAGGGCTACACCTTC,.,TRBV6-2/TRBV6-3,TRBD1,TRBJ1-2
CASSPGTAGSSPLHF,TGTGCCAGCTCACCCGGGACAGCGGGGAGTTCACCCCTCCACTTT,once,TRBV18,TRBD1,TRBJ1-6
CASSLWAGTDTQYF,TGTGCCAGCAGTTTATGGGCCGGCACAGATACGCAGTATTTT,.,TRBV27,.,TRBJ2-3
CASGPWDTSSYEQYF,TGTGCCAGCGGCCCGTGGGACACATCCTCCTACGAGCAGTACTTC,.,TRBV11-2,.,TRBJ2-7
CATSDPPPRGRENEQFF,TGTGCCACCAGTGATCCTCCCCCCAGGGGCAGGGAGAATGAGCAGTTCTTC,.,TRBV24-1,.,TRBJ2-1
CSVQRSLMNTEAFF,TGCAGCGTGCAAAGGAGCCTCATGAACACTGAAGCTTTCTTT,.,TRBV29-1,.,TRBJ1-1
CASSLAGSGANVLTF,TGCGCCAGCAGCTTGGCAGGTTCTGGGGCCAACGTCCTGACTTTC,.,TRBV5-1,.,TRBJ2-6
CASSLSWGVYTGELFF,TGTGCCAGCAGTTTGAGTTGGGGCGTATACACCGGGGAGCTGTTTTTT,.,TRBV27,.,TRBJ2-2
CASSLGQEADTQYF,TGTGCCAGCAGCCTCGGACAGGAGGCAGATACGCAGTATTTT,.,TRBV9,TRBD1,TRBJ2-3
CASLQGGNPSTEAFF,TGTGCCAGTTTACAGGGGGGAAACCCGAGCACTGAAGCTTTCTTT,once,TRBV19,TRBD1,TRBJ1-1
CASSVDNDYGYTF,TGTGCCAGCAGCGTAGATAACGACTATGGCTACACCTTC,.,TRBV9,.,TRBJ1-2
CASSPSGVLNYGYTF,TGTGCCAGCTCACCATCCGGGGTCCTTAATTATGGCTACACCTTC,.,TRBV18,.,TRBJ1-2
CASSLFSGAHTEAFF,TGTGCCAGCAGTTTATTTTCAGGGGCCCACACTGAAGCTTTCTTT,.,TRBV27,.,TRBJ1-1